This T cell receptor (beta chain) is from a study of blood T cell repertoires in COVID-19 (dated by TCRdb to the early 2020s). In the study overall: Collaborator samples came from the United States, Italy and Spain and covered acute and convalescent phases of COVID-19. The prospective study material was composed of cDNA or gDNA derived from T cells, B-cell-depleted T cells, or PBMCs. The dataset comprised deeply sampled blood TCRbeta repertoires from subjects exposed to, actively infected with, or recovered from COVID-19. The repertoires were released in a freely available public database meant as a resource for research on the immune response to SARS-CoV-2. The samples were drawn from the first 160 participants of the ongoing ImmuneRACE study and from 1,254 subjects provided by 6 global collaborators. Sample metadata almost always included a de-identified subject ID, COVID-19 status, age in years and sex. HLA class I and class II types, where available, came from metadata supplied by the sample provider rather than from assay-based typing. The investigation overall reported the following: The quantity of clinical and demographic metadata differed by source and by participant and was supplied without curation.

Worth noting for this clone: It lacks a known antigen. Per-base qualities were not stored, and no clone one base away is much larger.

Inclusive of the bounding cysteine and phenylalanine, the CDR3 is 14 residues long. CDR3 DNA only is kept here, 42 bases in frame from base 1. Trimming takes 3 bases from V and 4 bases from J, and the germline ends sit 7 bases apart. Via the germline V gene, CDR1 is KGHSH and CDR2 LQKENI. Each collaborating institution followed its own protocols to collect whole blood in K2EDTA tubes. Collaborator samples were shipped for TCRbeta analysis as frozen whole blood, isolated PBMCs, or DNA extracted from either sample type. The immunoSEQ Assay, a bias-controlled multiplex PCR, was used to amplify TCRbeta CDR3 regions from genomic DNA. In the source study's methods: Nucleated cell counts per sample were estimated from amplification of reference gene primers within the assay. Sequence reads were collapsed and filtered to measure the absolute abundance of every unique TCRbeta CDR3 rearrangement. Productive Simpson clonality was computed per sample as the square root of Simpson's diversity index over productive rearrangements. Here the immuneACCESS table is served through TCRdb, limited to in-frame sequences with V and J called. Missing clones are a known gap in these copies; in checked studies unresolved V genes cover under half, and the rest lacks a known reason. That table supplies the V and J calls and clone size; D and trimming were determined from the DNA. The sample table holds a few hundred thousand clones, of which 90% were seen once. 3.7% of the sample goes to the ten largest clones.

This TCR was recovered from a woman aged 40-49 years with acute or convalescent COVID-19. Material for sequencing was peripheral blood. The chain is made from TRBV18 and TRBJ2-6, with the D gene uncertain. The DNA reads TGTGCCAGCTCACCCCAGAACGGGGCCAACGTCCTGACTTTC. Translated, this gives CASSPQNGANVLTF.